This T cell receptor (beta chain) derives from a study of blood T cell repertoires in COVID-19. TCRdb's table, derived via immunoSEQ multiplex PCR, lists solely in-frame clones and lacks some. The repertoire holds some 330,000 clones, with about 87% as singletons. Material for sequencing was PBMCs or T cells enriched from blood (not recorded which). This clonotype was sampled from a man between 35 and 55 years old in a cohort exposed to, infected with or recovered from COVID-19 (not recorded which).

CDR3 nucleotides: TGCGCCAGCAGCTTGGCCCTGAACTCCGAGGCAGATACGCAGTATTTT. Protein: CASSLALNSEADTQYF. V is TRBV5-1 and J is TRBJ2-3; D gene unclear. CDR1 and CDR2 (germline): SGHRS, YFSETQ. This CDR3 is 16 amino acids long. The V and J ends lost 0 bases and 4 bases respectively, with 15 bases between them.